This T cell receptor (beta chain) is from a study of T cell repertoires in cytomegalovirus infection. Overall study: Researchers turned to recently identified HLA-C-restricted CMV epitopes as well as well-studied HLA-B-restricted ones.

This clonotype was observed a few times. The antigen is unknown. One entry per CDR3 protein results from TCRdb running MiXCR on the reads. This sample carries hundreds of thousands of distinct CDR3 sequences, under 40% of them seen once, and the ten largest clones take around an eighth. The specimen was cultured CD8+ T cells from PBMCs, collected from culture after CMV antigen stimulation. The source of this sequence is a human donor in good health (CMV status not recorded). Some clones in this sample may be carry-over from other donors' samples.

The CDR3 loop reads CATSPTGGYTGELFF. The CDR3 bases are TGTGCCACCAGCCCAACAGGGGGGTACACCGGGGAGCTGTTTTTT. The chain couples TRBV15 to TRBJ2-2, with 8 nucleotides matching TRBD1. CDR3 size: 15 residues. CDR1 and CDR2 (germline): LNHNV, YYDKDF (reference sequence). The junction had 5 bases not matched to a gene; V was cut back by 5 bases and J by 3 bases.